Described below is a single TCR beta chain sequence and its context. Its target is not known. Specified treatment: around 19 received Ad26.COV2.S at low or high dose, single or two shots; roughly 5 received placebo; per-sample allocation not given. Sampling occurred on day 63 after the first vaccine or placebo injection. It was Wuhan-strain SARS-CoV-2 spike that the Ad26 vaccine vector expressed. The sample originates from a study of Ad26.COV2.S vaccination and SARS-CoV-2 variants. In the study overall: Intramuscular Ad26.COV2.S at 5x10^10 or 1x10^11 viral particles.

Study-wide results and limits: Relative to placebo recipients, vaccine recipients exhibited elevated spike-specific TCR breadth.

There are 18 residues in the CDR3. Trimming removed 1 base from V and 0 bases from J; junction bases left unmatched: 11. CDR1 SEHNR and CDR2 FQNEAQ come from the germline V gene (reference sequence). Only in-frame clones appear in the TCRdb table, and some are missing; sequencing was by immunoSEQ multiplex PCR. The sample lists about 390,000 clones; about 92% were seen once. The chain recombines TRBV7-9 with TRBJ2-7; 8 positions agree with TRBD1. The TCR originated in a person between 18 and 65 years old who received the Ad26.COV2.S COVID-19 vaccine or a placebo. The sequencing here drew on peripheral blood, taken in a trial of Ad26.COV2.S vaccine versus placebo. The CDR3 reads CASSLDPLGQASSYEQYF. In DNA, the CDR3 is TGTGCCAGCAGCTTAGATCCCTTGGGACAGGCTAGCTCCTACGAGCAGTACTTC.